These T cell receptor beta chains were read from a single sample in a study of OX40 agonist ivuxolimab in advanced cancers. The method was immunoSEQ multiplex PCR; TCRdb's version includes in-frame clones alone and lacks a portion of them. This sample has roughly 76,000 clones, with 86% found just once. The sequencing here drew on CD4+ or CD8+ T cells sorted from blood, taken in a trial of the OX40 agonist ivuxolimab. Every receptor here comes from an adult with an advanced solid tumor such as melanoma, head and neck, liver or kidney cancer. CDR3s include the opening cysteine and the closing phenylalanine or tryptophan. D genes are given only for firm matches. The size entry is marked missing in some rows and otherwise reads once, few, many or a size class.

j_call,v_call,d_call,clone_size,cdr3_aa,cdr3_nt
TRBJ1-2,TRBV28,.,.,CASSSPDSLYGYTF,TGTGCCAGCAGTTCTCCCGACAGCCTCTATGGCTACACCTTC
TRBJ1-5,TRBV15,.,few,CATSRDKLSNQPQHF,TGTGCCACCAGCAGAGACAAACTTAGCAATCAGCCCCAGCATTTT
TRBJ2-1,TRBV18,.,.,CASSPNLDYNEQFF,TGTGCCAGCTCTCCAAATCTTGACTACAATGAGCAGTTCTTC
TRBJ2-2,TRBV28,TRBD2,.,CASSFGLAGGRAGELFF,TGTGCCAGCAGTTTCGGACTAGCGGGAGGGAGAGCCGGGGAGCTGTTTTTT
TRBJ1-5,TRBV6-5,TRBD1,.,CASRKQGGSNQPQHF,TGTGCCAGCAGGAAGCAGGGGGGCAGCAATCAGCCCCAGCATTTT
TRBJ2-5,TRBV5-4,.,.,CASSLGHGETQYF,TGTGCCAGCAGCCTGGGACACGGAGAGACCCAGTACTTC
TRBJ2-7,TRBV9,.,.,CASSVNLLDYEQYF,TGTGCCAGCAGCGTAAATCTGCTTGACTACGAGCAGTACTTC
TRBJ1-4,TRBV5-1,.,.,CASGSQGSSRTNEKLFF,TGCGCCAGCGGCAGTCAGGGATCGTCTAGGACTAATGAAAAACTGTTTTTT
TRBJ2-2,TRBV27,TRBD1,.,CASSPPGTAPGELFF,TGTGCCAGCAGTCCCCCCGGGACAGCTCCCGGGGAGCTGTTTTTT
TRBJ1-1,TRBV7-9,.,once,CASRRNTEAFF,TGTGCCAGCAGAAGGAACACTGAAGCTTTCTTT
TRBJ2-5,TRBV5-6,.,once,CASSRGWGQRETQYF,TGTGCCAGCAGCCGTGGGTGGGGGCAAAGGGAGACCCAGTACTTC
TRBJ1-1,TRBV7-2,.,.,CASSPVRGWDTEAFF,TGTGCCAGCAGCCCGGTCAGGGGATGGGACACTGAAGCTTTCTTT
TRBJ1-5,TRBV10-3,.,.,CAIRSDKGNQPQHF,TGTGCCATCAGAAGCGACAAAGGCAATCAGCCCCAGCATTTT
TRBJ2-7,TRBV11-2,.,.,CASSLDPRLYEQYF,TGTGCCAGCAGCTTAGATCCCAGGTTGTACGAGCAGTACTTC
TRBJ1-2,TRBV5-4,TRBD1,.,CASSLGTGGYYGYTF,TGTGCCAGCAGCTTGGGGACAGGAGGTTACTATGGCTACACCTTC
TRBJ1-4,TRBV6-7,.,.,CASSDPWGRFNEKLFF,TGTGCCAGCAGTGACCCGTGGGGGAGATTTAATGAAAAACTGTTTTTT
TRBJ1-5,TRBV7-2,.,.,CASSLIGVSNQPQHF,TGTGCCAGCAGCTTAATAGGAGTTAGCAATCAGCCCCAGCATTTT
TRBJ2-7,TRBV18,.,.,CASSPISGTGHEQYF,TGTGCCAGCTCACCTATCTCAGGGACGGGCCACGAGCAGTACTTC
TRBJ2-3,TRBV18,TRBD2,.,CASSPLMTAGGSDTQYF,TGTGCCAGCTCACCTTTAATGACGGCGGGGGGATCAGATACGCAGTATTTT
TRBJ2-2,TRBV18,.,.,CASSQGIGSTGELFF,TGTGCCAGCTCACAGGGTATCGGTAGCACCGGGGAGCTGTTTTTT
TRBJ2-1,TRBV2,.,.,CASLRVNEQFF,TGTGCCAGTTTACGTGTGAATGAGCAGTTCTTC
TRBJ2-7,TRBV7-6,.,.,CASSFFAGPYEQYF,TGTGCCAGCAGCTTTTTTGCCGGCCCCTACGAGCAGTACTTC
TRBJ1-1,TRBV30,.,few,CAGGRHTEAFF,TGTGCCGGAGGCAGGCACACTGAAGCTTTCTTT
TRBJ1-2,TRBV9,.,.,CASSTLYGYTF,TGTGCCAGCAGCACCCTCTATGGCTACACCTTC